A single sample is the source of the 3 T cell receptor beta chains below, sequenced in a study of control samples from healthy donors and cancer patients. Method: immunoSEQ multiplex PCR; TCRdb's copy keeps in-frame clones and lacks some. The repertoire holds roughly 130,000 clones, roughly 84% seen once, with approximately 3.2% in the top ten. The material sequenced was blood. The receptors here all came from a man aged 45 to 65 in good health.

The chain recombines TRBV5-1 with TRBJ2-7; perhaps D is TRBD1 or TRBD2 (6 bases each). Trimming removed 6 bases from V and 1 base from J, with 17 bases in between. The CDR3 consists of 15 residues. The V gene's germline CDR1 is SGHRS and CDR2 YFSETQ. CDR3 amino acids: CASTFGGRQSYEQYF. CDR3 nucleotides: TGCGCCAGCACCTTCGGGGGCCGTCAATCCTACGAGCAGTACTTC.

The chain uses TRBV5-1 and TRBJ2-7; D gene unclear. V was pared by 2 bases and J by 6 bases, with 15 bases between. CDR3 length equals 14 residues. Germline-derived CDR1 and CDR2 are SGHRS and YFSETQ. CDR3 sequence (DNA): TGCGCCAGCAGCTTTGAGGCGCCCCCCACCGAGCAGTACTTC. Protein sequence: CASSFEAPPTEQYF.

As DNA, the CDR3 is TGTGCCAGCAGTGTTCTAGGACTAGCGGGGGGGCATAGTGAGCAGTTCTTC. Translating it yields CASSVLGLAGGHSEQFF. The chain employs TRBV6-1 and TRBJ2-1; 15 bases are a match to TRBD2. This CDR3 has 17 amino acids. Germline CDR1 MNHNS, CDR2 SASEGT. Unmatched junction bases numbered 10, after V lost 4 bases and J lost 9 bases.